The T cell receptor beta chain under discussion was sequenced for a study of shared clonotypes between healthy human individuals. This table comes from immunoSEQ multiplex PCR, and its TCRdb copy is limited to in-frame clones, with some not included. Of about 2.4 million clones listed, 93% were seen once; the top ten hold more than 0.35%. V lost 5 bases, J lost 0 bases, and 13 bases lay in between. The germline CDR1 and CDR2 sequences are LNHNV and YYDKDF (reference sequence). The CDR3 totals 15 residues. Material for sequencing was naive CD4+ T cells from PBMCs. Documented subset: CD45RA+ positively selected. The receptor was derived from a man younger than 35 in good health. Some clones in this sample may be carry-over from other donors' samples. The chain carries TRBV15 and TRBJ1-2; no clear D. Here the CDR3 reads CATSPGGGANYGYTF. The CDR3 DNA reads as TGTGCCACCAGCCCAGGAGGTGGAGCTAACTATGGCTACACCTTC.